One and the same sample provided the 29 T cell receptor beta chains below, sequenced in a study of glioma-infiltrating T cells. TCR alpha and beta CDR3 regions were amplified from RNA using iRepertoire nested multiplex PCR. TCRdb used MiXCR to reprocess the multiplex PCR reads, holding one entry per CDR3 protein. In the table there are approximately 400,000 distinct CDR3 sequences, 41% of which are singletons. Sequencing was carried out using glioma tissue, nonneoplastic brain tissue, or PBMCs (not recorded which). These receptors came from a human donor with low-grade glioma or glioblastoma, undergoing nonglioma brain surgery, or in good health (not recorded which).

The chain has TRBV20-1 and TRBJ2-1; TRBD2 agrees at 14 bases. The V gene's germline CDR1 is DFQATT and CDR2 SNEGSKA (reference sequence). CDR3 length equals 16 residues. V dropped 5 bases and J dropped 5; count of bases not matched to a gene: 8. CDR3 sequence: CSALPGTSGSHNEQFF. CDR3 in DNA: TGCAGTGCTCTTCCCGGGACTAGCGGGAGCCACAATGAGCAGTTCTTC.

This clonotype turned up a few times. The chain uses TRBV4-3 and TRBJ2-3, with 11 bases matching TRBD2. J lost 0 bases, V lost 3 bases, and 2 bases had no gene match. From germline, CDR1 is LGHNA and CDR2 YSLEER. The CDR3 has 16 residues. CDR3 loop: CASSHGLAGSTDTQYF. In DNA, the CDR3 is TGCGCCAGCAGCCATGGACTAGCGGGTAGCACAGATACGCAGTATTTT.

This clonotype has at least ten counts. V usage is TRBV27 and J usage is TRBJ1-1; D ambiguous. Germline V gene data show CDR1 as MNHEY and CDR2 as SMNVEV (reference sequence). CDR3 size: 14 residues. V dropped 0 bases and J dropped 5 bases, with 10 bases sitting between them. CDR3 region: CASSLSSGWTEAFF. As DNA, the CDR3 is TGTGCCAGCAGTTTATCGTCGGGTTGGACTGAAGCTTTCTTT.

This clonotype occurred a few times. This chain uses TRBV7-9 with TRBJ2-7; D uncertain. The CDR3 loop spans 12 amino acids. The V and J ends lost 5 bases and 6 bases respectively, with 11 bases between them. Looked up from germline, CDR1 is SEHNR and CDR2 is FQNEAQ (reference sequence). The CDR3 is CASSPLSLEQYF. For the CDR3, the DNA is TGTGCCAGCAGCCCCTTATCCCTCGAGCAGTACTTC.

This clonotype was seen just once. The chain is built from TRBV6-5 and TRBJ2-7; 9 bases fit TRBD2. CDR3 length equals 17 residues. Germline V gene lookup returns CDR1 MNHEY and CDR2 SVGAGI. The V and J ends lost 2 bases and 11 bases, in that order; junction bases with no gene match: 19. The CDR3 spells CASSYNWASGDYERKYF. In DNA form, the CDR3 reads TGTGCCAGCAGTTACAATTGGGCTAGCGGGGACTACGAGCGGAAGTACTTC.

V and J are TRBV12-3 or TRBV12-4 and TRBJ2-5; possibly TRBD1 or TRBD2 for D (5 bases each). The CDR3 totals 14 residues. Deletions cut 7 bases from V and 9 bases from J, with 21 bases between. This CDR3 reads CASNQGALSAAQYF. The DNA of the CDR3 is TGTGCCAGCAATCAGGGTGCCCTATCAGCGGCCCAGTACTTC.

This clonotype was detected only a few times. The V and J genes are TRBV20-1 and TRBJ1-3, with D uncertain. The length of the CDR3 is 16 residues. V was clipped by 0 bases and J by 2 bases, with 14 bases between them. Looked up from germline, CDR1 is DFQATT and CDR2 is SNEGSKA (reference sequence). The chain's CDR3 is CSARDDGPRAGNTIYF. Here the CDR3 DNA reads TGCAGTGCTAGAGATGACGGGCCAAGGGCTGGAAACACCATATATTTT.

The chain joins TRBV6-1 to TRBJ2-3; D perhaps matches TRBD1 (5 bases). The CDR3 spans 16 residues. Germline V CDR1 and CDR2: MNHNS, SASEGT. V was pared by 0 bases and J by 1 base, with 11 bases between. The CDR3 DNA reads as TGTGCCAGCAGTGAAGCTCCGACAGTAGGCACAGATACGCAGTATTTT. Residues: CASSEAPTVGTDTQYF.

The CDR3 reads CASSNPSAGNEQYF. The CDR3 DNA follows: TGCGCCAGCAGCAACCCTTCGGCAGGGAACGAGCAGTACTTC. V is TRBV5-1 and J is TRBJ2-7, with D possibly TRBD1 on 5 matching bases. V shed 4 bases and J shed 5 bases, with 16 bases lying between them. The germline CDR1 and CDR2 sequences are SGHRS and YFSETQ. The CDR3 loop spans 14 amino acids.

The chain carries TRBV28 and TRBJ1-5, with TRBD1 identical over 8 bases. In germline, CDR1 is MDHEN, CDR2 SYDVKM. There are 13 residues in the CDR3. With 9 bases clipped from V and 7 bases from J, the junction kept 8 bases outside the gene matches. The chain's CDR3 is CASRTGNEQPQHF. The CDR3 DNA reads TGTGCCAGTAGGACAGGGAACGAACAGCCCCAGCATTTT.

Regarding this clonotype: The conserved phenylalanine or tryptophan is not found at the CDR3 terminus, so this likely reflects a read error. The V call is TRBV6-4, the J call TRBJ2-3, with D perhaps TRBD2 (6 bases). V lost 3 bases and J lost 1, with 11 bases in between. Germline CDR1 is MRHNA and CDR2 is SNTAGT. CDR3 length equals 15 residues. CDR3 coding DNA: TGTGCCAGCAGTGAAGTAGCGGAGGGCACAGATACGCAGTATCTT. Translated, it gives CASSEVAEGTDTQYL.

The V and J genes are TRBV20-1 and TRBJ1-2; TRBD1 matches at 9 bases. Germline trimming cut 0 bases from V and 3 bases from J; bases unmatched to any gene: 5. CDR3 length: 15 residues. Germline loops: CDR1 DFQATT, CDR2 SNEGSKA (reference sequence). The CDR3 DNA is TGCAGTGCTAGAGACACAGGGGGCAGGCACTATGGCTACACCTTC. Its protein is CSARDTGGRHYGYTF.

This clonotype has a handful of counts. The rearrangement joins TRBV25-1 to TRBJ1-1; D is possibly TRBD1 (5 bases). CDR3 length: 15 amino acids. The germline V and J ends were trimmed by 4 bases and 7 bases, with 19 bases remaining between them. Germline V gene sequence: CDR1 MGHDK, CDR2 SYGVNS. The CDR3 region has the DNA TGTGCCAGCAGTGTCTCCGGGGGGTATGCCCTTGAAGCTTTCTTT. Translation gives CASSVSGGYALEAFF.

As concerns this clonotype: The conserved closing phenylalanine or tryptophan is absent in this CDR3, likely reflecting a read error. The V call is TRBV28, the J call TRBJ1-2; maybe TRBD1 (6 bases). The CDR3 has 13 residues. The V gene lost 3 bases and the J gene lost 5 bases, with 10 bases spanning the gap. CDR1 and CDR2 from the germline V gene are MDHEN and SYDVKM. CDR3: CASSLFQGYGYTL. CDR3 nucleotides: TGTGCCAGCAGTTTGTTCCAGGGGTATGGCTACACCCTC.

This sequence joins TRBV19 and TRBJ2-7; 9 bases map to TRBD1. There are 15 residues in the CDR3. The germline CDR1 and CDR2 sequences are LNHDA and SQIVND (reference sequence). Trimming at V came to 9 bases and at J to 3 bases, leaving 12 bases not matched to a gene. Here the CDR3 reads CASGGDRERIYEQYF. CDR3 bases: TGTGCCAGCGGAGGGGACAGGGAACGTATCTACGAGCAGTACTTC.

A word on this clonotype: A clone one base away is much larger, so this may be a read error. The J gene is TRBJ2-7, the V gene TRBV20-1, with 8 bases identical to TRBD2. With 5 bases clipped from V and 3 bases from J, the junction kept 9 bases outside the gene matches. The CDR3 is 14 residues long. The V gene's germline CDR1 is DFQATT and CDR2 SNEGSKA (reference sequence). CDR3 region: CSAQSGLGRYEQYF. DNA for the CDR3: TGCAGTGCTCAATCGGGACTAGGGCGCTACGAGCAGTACTTC.

This clonotype was recorded many times. The genes are TRBV28 and TRBJ1-1, with D hard to call. Germline CDR1 and CDR2: MDHEN and SYDVKM. The V and J ends lost 3 bases and 0 bases respectively, with 8 bases between them. The CDR3 has 14 amino acids. Written as DNA, the CDR3 is TGTGCCAGCAGTTTTGGATTCATGAACACTGAAGCTTTCTTT. Translated, it gives CASSFGFMNTEAFF.

In this sample, this clonotype turned up many times. The chain joins TRBV19 to TRBJ1-1; D remains unclear. Germline CDR1 is LNHDA and CDR2 is SQIVND (reference sequence). V gave up 7 bases and J gave up 7 bases, with 19 bases separating them. This CDR3 is built from 14 residues. The CDR3 DNA sequence: TGTGCCAGTACGGCCCCCGGACGCAAGGGTGAAGCTTTCTTT. Translating it yields CASTAPGRKGEAFF.

This clonotype occurred a few times. The chain is built from TRBV6-2 or TRBV6-3 and TRBJ2-5; 8 nucleotides agree with TRBD2. The CDR3 has 18 residues. Looked up from germline, CDR1 is MNHEY and CDR2 is SVGEGT. The V gene end was trimmed by 2 bases and the J gene end by 0 bases; junction bases not matched to a gene: 11. This CDR3 reads CASSYPPPGLEYQETQYF. DNA for the CDR3: TGTGCCAGCAGTTACCCCCCTCCGGGACTAGAGTACCAAGAGACCCAGTACTTC.

This clonotype was detected once. The chain recombines TRBV7-6 with TRBJ2-1; TRBD1 matches 8 bases. CDR1 and CDR2 (germline): SGHVS, FNYEAQ. The CDR3 contains 15 residues. The J segment lost 7 bases and the V segment lost 3 bases, leaving 8 bases of the junction unmatched. The CDR3 nucleotides are TGTGCCAGCAGCTTGCGGCAGGGGGCTTCGAATGAGCAGTTCTTC. It specifies CASSLRQGASNEQFF.

The rearrangement joins TRBV19 to TRBJ2-7, with D tentatively TRBD2 (6 bases). This CDR3 contains 16 residues. V lost 5 bases to trimming and J lost 3 bases, with 20 bases between them. Germline V gene sequence: CDR1 LNHDA, CDR2 SQIVND (reference sequence). CDR3 nucleotides: TGTGCCAGTAGTGTCGGATTGGGCGGAGGGGTCTACGAGCAGTACTTC. It encodes CASSVGLGGGVYEQYF.

To note about this clonotype: The CDR3 ends on some other residue instead of the conserved phenylalanine or tryptophan, so this is likely a read error. V and J are TRBV28 and TRBJ2-7, with a possible D match to TRBD1 (5 bases). The CDR3 extends over 15 amino acids. V was shortened by 4 bases and J by 0 bases, with 13 bases between the two germline ends. Germline assignment: CDR1 MDHEN and CDR2 SYDVKM. The CDR3 sequence is CASSSSRQFSYEQYS. The CDR3 region has the DNA TGTGCCAGCAGTTCCTCGCGACAGTTCTCCTACGAGCAGTACTCC.

On this clonotype itself: A read error may produce the germline difference seen at one junction end. J is TRBJ2-5 and V is TRBV28; D ambiguous. The germline V gene encodes CDR1 MDHEN and CDR2 SYDVKM. The CDR3 has 13 amino acids. The CDR3, as DNA: TGTGCCAGCAAAAGTGTCGTTCAAGAGACCAAGTACTTC. Translation: CASKSVVQETKYF.

Worth noting for this clonotype: This clone may be a read error of a much larger clone one base away. Without the conserved terminal phenylalanine or tryptophan, this CDR3 likely stems from a read error. This sequence joins TRBV6-9 and TRBJ2-7; 9 bases line up with TRBD2. The germline V gene has CDR1 MNHGY and CDR2 SVAAGI. This CDR3 has 15 residues. The V segment lost 3 bases and the J segment 3 bases; nucleotides outside the gene matches: 6. The CDR3 DNA sequence: TGTGCCAGCAGTTACCCCAGGACTAGCGACTACGAGCAGTACTCC. Translation gives CASSYPRTSDYEQYS.

This clonotype occurred many times. The chain combines TRBV15 with TRBJ1-1; D gene uncertain. From germline, CDR1 is LNHNV and CDR2 YYDKDF (reference sequence). Trimming pared 3 bases from V and 1 base from J, leaving 6 bases between. The CDR3 sequence is 13 residues long. CDR3 residues: CATSRDPNTEAFF. The CDR3 DNA reads as TGTGCCACCAGCAGGGACCCGAACACTGAAGCTTTCTTT.

This clonotype has more than one count but fewer than ten. The chain uses TRBV20-1 and TRBJ2-3, with D perhaps TRBD2 (5 bases). This CDR3 has 13 residues. Trimming removed 0 bases from V and 3 bases from J, with 7 bases in between. Looked up from germline, CDR1 is DFQATT and CDR2 is SNEGSKA (reference sequence). The CDR3 reads CSAREAETDTQYF. In nucleotides, the CDR3 is TGCAGTGCTAGAGAAGCGGAGACAGATACGCAGTATTTT.

This clonotype was seen at least ten times. The chain uses TRBV25-1 and TRBJ2-1; tentative D call: TRBD2 (7 bases). Trimming pared 3 bases from V and 6 bases from J, leaving 18 bases between. The V gene's germline CDR1 is MGHDK and CDR2 SYGVNS. This CDR3 has 16 amino acids. In DNA, the CDR3 is TGTGCCAGCAGTGAGCAGGGGAGGGGAGTAACCAATGAGCAGTTCTTC. Translating it yields CASSEQGRGVTNEQFF.

This clonotype was detected many times. The chain joins TRBV28 to TRBJ2-3; D is unresolved. Trimming stripped 5 bases from V and 3 bases from J, with 9 bases between. CDR3 length: 13 amino acids. Looked up from germline, CDR1 is MDHEN and CDR2 is SYDVKM. CDR3 amino acids: CASSKRFTDTQYF. In DNA, the CDR3 is TGTGCCAGCAGTAAGAGGTTTACAGATACGCAGTATTTT.

This clonotype appeared a single time. At one of its ends the junction is not consistent with the germline gene, which may arise from a read error. The J gene is TRBJ1-1, the V gene TRBV12-3 or TRBV12-4; the D gene is possibly TRBD1 (5 bases). This CDR3 contains 16 residues. The CDR3 protein is CVSSTPLGTKNTEAFF. In DNA form, the CDR3 reads TGTGTCAGCAGCACCCCCTTGGGGACCAAGAACACTGAAGCTTTCTTT.